The clone carrying this TCR beta chain has just one count. Antigen: not known. Patients with autoimmune history or systemic immunosuppression were excluded. The data were obtained in a study of OX40 agonist ivuxolimab in advanced cancers. V gave up 2 bases and J gave up 4 bases; unmatched junction bases: 5. The germline CDR1 and CDR2 sequences are SEHNR and FQNEAQ (reference sequence). The CDR3 contains 16 residues. The study, taken as a whole, reports: The CD4+ and CD8+ T cells in the blood had expanded clonally by week 6 at 0.1 to 3.0 mg/kg.

Profiled with immunoSEQ multiplex PCR; TCRdb holds only in-frame clones, not every one. The sample includes tens of thousands of clones, roughly four fifths of them seen just once. Source: CD4+ or CD8+ T cells sorted from blood, taken in a trial of the OX40 agonist ivuxolimab. J is TRBJ2-2 and V is TRBV7-9; 9 bases fit TRBD2. This receptor was taken from an adult with an advanced solid tumor such as melanoma, head and neck, liver or kidney cancer. DNA of the CDR3: TGTGCCAGCAGCTTAAGAAGGACTAGCGTCACCGGGGAGCTGTTTTTT. Translated, it gives CASSLRRTSVTGELFF. Complete variable domain (other parts from reference TRBV7-9 and TRBJ2-2): DTGVSQNPRHKITKRGQNVTFRCDPISEHNRLYWYRQTLGQGPEFLTYFQNEAQLEKSRLLSDRFSAERPKGSFSTLEIQRTEQGDSAMYLCASSLRRTSVTGELFFGEGSRLTVL.